This T cell receptor (beta chain) was documented in a study of high-grade serous ovarian cancer treatment subgroups. Tumor samples were taken before definitive surgery or chemotherapy. Germline V gives CDR1 SGHNT, CDR2 YENEEA. The CDR3 covers 13 residues. Trimming took off 3 bases at V and 7 bases at J, with 13 bases between the two ends. TCRdb's copy holds only in-frame clones and misses some; the assay was immunoSEQ multiplex PCR. This table has 15,000 to 20,000 clones, approximately 81% appearing once. The sample was tumor tissue. The chain recombines TRBV11-3 with TRBJ2-7; D unclear. The sequence was collected from a human donor with high-grade serous ovarian cancer. DNA for the CDR3: TGTGCCAGCAGCTTGGGTCCTGCACGGGAGCAGTACTTC. It yields the protein CASSLGPAREQYF.